This T cell receptor beta chain emerged from a study of spatial heterogeneity in lung cancer. Study details: Within raw reads, each unique TCR and UMI combination appeared on average more than ten times.

In TCRdb, the 5' RACE reads were re-called with MiXCR into one record per CDR3 protein. Of 13,000 to 15,000 distinct CDR3 sequences in the sample, 10% were seen once. Many counts were recorded for this clonotype. Antigen specificity is unknown. Germline V lookup: CDR1 SGHTA, CDR2 FQGNSA. Trimming took off 5 bases at V and 4 bases at J, with 9 bases between the two ends. CDR3 length: 14 amino acids. Time point: sample taken at primary tumor resection. In each case, whole RNA from tumor, nontumor lung or frozen PBMC was sequenced unsorted. General observations from the study: The study found ubiquitous expanded tumor TCRs in blood more at resection than follow-up.

The V gene is TRBV7-2, the J gene TRBJ2-6; D is perhaps TRBD2 (5 bases). The source is a male donor with early-stage non-small cell lung cancer. Specimen: PBMCs, collected at surgery. The CDR3 region is CASSARGGANVLTF. The CDR3 nucleotides read TGTGCCAGCAGCGCCCGGGGAGGGGCCAACGTCCTGACTTTC. Looking up the rest from reference TRBV7-2 and TRBJ2-6 gives the full variable domain: GAGVSQSPSNKVTEKGKDVELRCDPISGHTALYWYRQSLGQGLEFLIYFQGNSAPDKSGLPSDRFSAERTGGSVSTLTIQRTQQEDSAVYLCASSARGGANVLTFGAGSRLTVL.